These T cell receptor beta chains were read from a single sample in a study of blood T cells in healthy people across ages. TCRdb recomputed calls from the 5' RACE reads with MiXCR, one row per CDR3 protein. The table lists under 2 million distinct CDR3 sequences, around 36% of them singletons. The material sequenced was blood. These receptors all stem from a woman in her twenties or thirties in good health. Each CDR3 is given with its conserved first and last residue. The D gene is left open where the match is weak. Size tells how often a clone was seen (once, few, many) or the class of an expanded clone, and some rows leave it out.

NA	TRBV20-1	few	TRBJ2-7	CSAPTRGRNEQYF	TGCAGTGCTCCAACTAGGGGGAGGAACGAGCAGTACTTC
NA	TRBV20-1	few	TRBJ2-7	CSARNRGKESYEQYF	TGCAGTGCTAGAAATAGGGGGAAAGAGTCCTACGAGCAGTACTTC
TRBD2	TRBV27	few	TRBJ2-7	CASSLGLYGEGEQYF	TGTGCCAGCAGTTTAGGACTTTACGGGGAGGGCGAGCAGTACTTC
NA	TRBV4-1	few	TRBJ2-6	CASSQAKSSGANVLTF	TGCGCCAGCAGCCAAGCTAAGAGCTCTGGGGCCAACGTCCTGACTTTC
NA	TRBV29-1	once	TRBJ1-3	CSVRQDSGNTVYF	TGCAGCGTGCGACAGGATTCTGGAAACACCGTATATTTT
TRBD2	TRBV7-9	NA	TRBJ2-3	CASSSTSGGAGNTQYF	TGTGCCAGCAGCTCTACTAGCGGGGGCGCGGGGAATACGCAGTATTTT
NA	TRBV4-1	many	TRBJ2-5	CASSQTARGEETQYF	TGCGCCAGCAGCCAAACCGCTAGGGGGGAAGAGACCCAGTACTTC
TRBD2	TRBV20-1	few	TRBJ2-1	CSARDRGLAGVSEQFF	TGCAGTGCTAGAGATCGTGGACTAGCGGGAGTTAGTGAGCAGTTCTTC
TRBD1	TRBV29-1	many	TRBJ2-1	CSVLDRVSYNEQFF	TGCAGCGTCCTAGACAGGGTATCCTACAATGAGCAGTTCTTC
TRBD1	TRBV4-1	few	TRBJ1-5	CASSRNDRVDNQPQHF	TGCGCCAGCAGCCGGAACGACAGGGTGGATAATCAGCCCCAGCATTTT
NA	TRBV6-1	NA	TRBJ1-1	CASSELVARREAFF	TGTGCCAGCAGTGAACTTGTGGCCCGGAGGGAAGCTTTCTTT
NA	TRBV20-1	NA	TRBJ1-1	CSAQRTNTEAFF	TGCAGTGCCCAACGTACGAACACTGAAGCTTTCTTT
NA	TRBV12-3/TRBV12-4	NA	TRBJ1-3	CTSSPRQLVFSGNTIYF	TGTACCAGCAGTCCCCGACAGCTAGTATTCTCTGGAAACACCATATATTTT
TRBD2	TRBV20-1	NA	TRBJ2-7	CSARQLAGGTYEQYF	TGTAGTGCTAGACAACTAGCGGGAGGGACCTACGAGCAGTACTTC
TRBD2	TRBV7-9	few	TRBJ2-3	CASSPGPMVAGPRGTDTQYF	TGTGCCAGCAGCCCGGGACCGATGGTAGCGGGGCCCCGGGGCACAGATACGCAGTATTTT
NA	TRBV5-1	few	TRBJ2-2	CASSPPAGTGELFF	TGCGCCAGCAGCCCACCAGCCGGCACCGGGGAGCTGTTTTTT
NA	TRBV5-6	NA	TRBJ1-1	CASSLGRGGTFTEAFF	TGTGCCAGCAGCTTGGGGCGCGGTGGGACTTTCACTGAAGCTTTCTTT
NA	TRBV15	NA	TRBJ2-2	CATSSTWEPGELFF	TGTGCCACCAGCAGTACCTGGGAGCCCGGGGAGCTGTTTTTT
NA	TRBV5-1	NA	TRBJ2-2	CASSPGTPNTGELFF	TGCGCCAGCAGCCCCGGGACACCGAACACCGGGGAGCTGTTTTTT
NA	TRBV27	few	TRBJ2-6	CASMGKFSGANVLTF	TGTGCCAGCATGGGAAAATTCTCTGGGGCCAACGTCCTGACTTTC
NA	TRBV5-1	many	TRBJ2-1	CASSLGLAGVDEQFF	TGCGCCAGCAGCTTGGGGCTAGCAGGTGTGGATGAGCAGTTCTTC
NA	TRBV27	many	TRBJ2-3	CASSLAGFTQYF	TGTGCCAGCAGCCTTGCGGGGTTCACGCAGTATTTT
TRBD1	TRBV5-1	NA	TRBJ1-2	CASSLAGTGSYGYTF	TGCGCCAGCAGCTTGGCCGGGACAGGGAGCTATGGCTACACCTTC
TRBD2	TRBV3-1	NA	TRBJ2-1	CASSQVAGGQGQFF	TGTGCCAGCAGCCAAGTCGCGGGGGGGCAGGGGCAGTTCTTC
NA	TRBV11-2	many	TRBJ2-5	CASSLTTQETQYF	TGTGCCAGCAGCTTAACAACCCAAGAGACCCAGTACTTC
NA	TRBV7-8	once	TRBJ2-3	CASSSITGPTDTQYF	TGTGCCAGCAGCTCGATAACTGGGCCCACAGATACGCAGTATTTT
NA	TRBV5-6	few	TRBJ2-3	CASSKSWGADTQYF	TGTGCCAGCAGTAAAAGCTGGGGGGCCGATACGCAGTATTTT
NA	TRBV7-8	NA	TRBJ2-5	CACRSSENEEVQYF	TGTGCCTGCAGGTCTTCCGAAAATGAGGAGGTGCAGTACTTC
NA	TRBV12-5	few	TRBJ2-5	CASGFNRVTQYF	TGTGCTAGTGGTTTTAATAGAGTGACCCAGTACTTC
NA	TRBV6-5	few	TRBJ2-5	CASSPGRGTYTTQYF	TGTGCCAGCAGCCCGGGAAGGGGGACATATACGACCCAGTACTTC
NA	TRBV12-3/TRBV12-4	NA	TRBJ2-3	CASSLAAAANTQYF	TGTGCCAGCAGTTTAGCGGCGGCTGCGAATACGCAGTATTTT
TRBD1	TRBV28	NA	TRBJ2-1	CASSSWTGGQNEQFF	TGTGCCAGCAGTTCCTGGACAGGGGGGCAAAATGAGCAGTTCTTC
NA	TRBV6-1	NA	TRBJ1-1	CASSEESQGPNTEAFF	TGTGCCAGCAGTGAAGAATCCCAGGGACCGAACACTGAAGCTTTCTTT
NA	TRBV5-1	NA	TRBJ2-5	CASSRGLGSETQYF	TGCGCCAGCAGCCGGGGTCTGGGTTCAGAGACCCAGTACTTC
NA	TRBV29-1	many	TRBJ2-5	CSVEDGSIETQYF	TGCAGCGTTGAAGACGGCAGTATAGAGACCCAGTACTTC
TRBD2	TRBV7-2	few	TRBJ2-1	CASSLSLAGGENEQFF	TGTGCCAGCAGCCTATCTCTAGCGGGAGGTGAAAATGAGCAGTTCTTC
NA	TRBV6-6	NA	TRBJ1-5	CASSYGEGHQPQHF	TGTGCCAGCAGTTACGGTGAGGGTCATCAGCCCCAGCATTTT
NA	TRBV12-3/TRBV12-4	many	TRBJ2-7	CASSPTGNSYEQYF	TGTGCCAGCAGCCCCACCGGGAACTCCTACGAGCAGTACTTC
NA	TRBV28	NA	TRBJ2-7	CASRISGNFYEQYF	TGTGCCAGCAGGATTAGCGGAAATTTTTACGAGCAGTACTTC
NA	TRBV4-1	few	TRBJ2-7	CASSQEGSPNPYEQYF	TGCGCCAGCAGCCAAGAAGGTAGTCCGAACCCCTACGAGCAGTACTTC